The sequence of this T cell receptor beta chain was determined in a study of blood T cell repertoires in COVID-19. Study-level information: T cells, B-cell-depleted T cells, or PBMCs provided the cDNA or gDNA that served as material.

The CDR3 covers 14 residues. V shed 5 bases and J 7 bases; nucleotides not matched to a gene: 10. Germline assignment: CDR1 MDHEN and CDR2 SYDVKM. This clone was detected only a few times. Method: immunoSEQ multiplex PCR; TCRdb's copy keeps in-frame clones and lacks some. Among tens of thousands of clones, about 82% were seen once, and the ten largest hold 9% to 10%. The V gene is TRBV28, the J gene TRBJ2-7; 8 positions agree with TRBD1. This clonotype was sampled from a man aged 55 to 70 in a cohort sampled during active COVID-19. The sample comprised peripheral blood. The CDR3 spells CASSGQGEGGEQYF. DNA of the CDR3: TGTGCCAGCAGTGGACAGGGAGAAGGGGGGGAGCAGTACTTC.